Here is one TCR beta chain with its context. Clones were read by immunoSEQ multiplex PCR, and TCRdb kept only the in-frame ones, dropping some. Here the sample spans approximately 97,000 clones, approximately 96% being singletons. The CDR3 loop spans 12 amino acids. Germline-derived CDR1 and CDR2 are SNHLY and FYNNEI. V was shortened by 4 bases and J by 3 bases, with 6 bases between the two germline ends. This entry is derived from a study of technical replicates of blood from several donors. The sequenced sample was T cells isolated from PBMCs. The sequence was obtained from a human donor in good health. V is TRBV2 and J is TRBJ1-1; D may be TRBD1 (5 bases). CDR3 nucleotides: TGTGCCAGCAGTGCAGGGTACACTGAAGCTTTCTTT. Translating gives CASSAGYTEAFF.